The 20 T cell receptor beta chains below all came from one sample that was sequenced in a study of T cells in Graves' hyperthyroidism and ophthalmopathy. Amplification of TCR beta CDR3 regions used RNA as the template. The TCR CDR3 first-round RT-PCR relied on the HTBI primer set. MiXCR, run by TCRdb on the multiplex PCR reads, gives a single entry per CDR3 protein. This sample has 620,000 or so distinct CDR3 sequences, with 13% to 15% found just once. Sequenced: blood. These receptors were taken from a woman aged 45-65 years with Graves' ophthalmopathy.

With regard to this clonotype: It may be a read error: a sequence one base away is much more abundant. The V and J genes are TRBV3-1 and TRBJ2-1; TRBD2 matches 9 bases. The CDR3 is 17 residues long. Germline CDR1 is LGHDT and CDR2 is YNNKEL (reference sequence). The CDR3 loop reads CAGSQESGLAKTNEQFF. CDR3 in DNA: TGTGCCGGCAGCCAAGAATCAGGACTAGCGAAGACCAATGAGCAGTTCTTC.

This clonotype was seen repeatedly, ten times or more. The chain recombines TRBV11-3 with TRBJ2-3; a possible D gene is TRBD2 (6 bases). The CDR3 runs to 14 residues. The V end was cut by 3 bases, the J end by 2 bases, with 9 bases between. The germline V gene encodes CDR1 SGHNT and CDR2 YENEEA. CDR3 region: CASSFGGNTDTQYF. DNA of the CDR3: TGTGCCAGCAGCTTTGGGGGGAACACAGATACGCAGTATTTT.

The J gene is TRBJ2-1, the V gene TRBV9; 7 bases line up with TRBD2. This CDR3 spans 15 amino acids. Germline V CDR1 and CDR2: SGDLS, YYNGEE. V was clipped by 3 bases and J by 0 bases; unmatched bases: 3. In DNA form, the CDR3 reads TGTGCCAGCAGCGGGAAGCGGGGCTCCTACAATGAGCAGTTCTTC. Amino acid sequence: CASSGKRGSYNEQFF.

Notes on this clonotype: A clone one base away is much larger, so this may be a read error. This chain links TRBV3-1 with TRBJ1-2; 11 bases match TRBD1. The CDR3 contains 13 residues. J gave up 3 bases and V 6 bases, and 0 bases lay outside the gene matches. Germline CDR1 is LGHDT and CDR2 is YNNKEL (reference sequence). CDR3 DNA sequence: TGTGCCAGCAGGGGACAGGGGGACTATGGCTACACCTTC. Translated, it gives CASRGQGDYGYTF.

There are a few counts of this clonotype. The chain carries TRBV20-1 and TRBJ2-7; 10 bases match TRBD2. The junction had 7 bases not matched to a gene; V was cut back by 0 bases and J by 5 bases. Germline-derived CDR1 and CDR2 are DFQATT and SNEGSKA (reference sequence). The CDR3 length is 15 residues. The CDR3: CSARDRRLAGNEQYF. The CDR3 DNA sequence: TGCAGTGCTAGAGATCGGAGACTAGCGGGTAACGAGCAGTACTTC.

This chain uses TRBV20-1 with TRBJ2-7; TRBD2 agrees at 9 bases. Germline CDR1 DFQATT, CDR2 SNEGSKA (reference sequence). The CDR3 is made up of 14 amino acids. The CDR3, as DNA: TGCACCATTGTAGCGGGAGAAGGGCCTTACGAGCAGTACTTC. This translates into CTIVAGEGPYEQYF.

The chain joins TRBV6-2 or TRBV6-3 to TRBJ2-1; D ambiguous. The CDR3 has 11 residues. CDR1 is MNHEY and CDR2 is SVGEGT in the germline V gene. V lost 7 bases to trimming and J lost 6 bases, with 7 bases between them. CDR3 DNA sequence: TGTGCCAGCACCGACGCCAATGAGCAGTTCTTC. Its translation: CASTDANEQFF.

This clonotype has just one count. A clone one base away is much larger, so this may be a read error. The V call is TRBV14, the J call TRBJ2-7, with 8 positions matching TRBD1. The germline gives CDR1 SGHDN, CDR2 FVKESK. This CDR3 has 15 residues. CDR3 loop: CASSQGNRGFYKQYF. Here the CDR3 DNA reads TGTGCCAGCAGCCAAGGTAACAGGGGGTTCTACAAGCAGTACTTC.

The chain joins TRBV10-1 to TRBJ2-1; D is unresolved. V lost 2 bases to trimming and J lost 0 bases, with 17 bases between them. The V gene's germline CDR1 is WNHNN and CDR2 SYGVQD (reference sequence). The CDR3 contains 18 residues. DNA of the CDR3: TGCGCCAGCAGTGAGGTGGCGGTGATAGCTAGCTCCTACAATGAGCAGTTCTTC. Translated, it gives CASSEVAVIASSYNEQFF.

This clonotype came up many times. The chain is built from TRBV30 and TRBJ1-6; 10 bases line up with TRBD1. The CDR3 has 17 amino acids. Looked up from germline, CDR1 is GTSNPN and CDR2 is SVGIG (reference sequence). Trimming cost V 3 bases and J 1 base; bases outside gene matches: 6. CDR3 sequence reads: CAWRPDRGRSYNSPLHF. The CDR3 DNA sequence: TGTGCCTGGAGGCCAGACAGGGGGCGATCCTATAATTCACCCCTCCACTTT.

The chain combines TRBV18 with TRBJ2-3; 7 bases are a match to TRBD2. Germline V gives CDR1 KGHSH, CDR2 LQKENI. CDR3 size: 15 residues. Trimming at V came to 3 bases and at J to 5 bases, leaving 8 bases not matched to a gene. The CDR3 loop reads CASSPLRGSRDTQYF. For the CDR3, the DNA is TGTGCCAGCTCACCCCTGCGCGGGAGCCGAGATACGCAGTATTTT.

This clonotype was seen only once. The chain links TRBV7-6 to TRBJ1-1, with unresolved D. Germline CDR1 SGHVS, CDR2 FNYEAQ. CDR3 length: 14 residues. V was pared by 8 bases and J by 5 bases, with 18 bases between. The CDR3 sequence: CASPRGRDQTEAFF. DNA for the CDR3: TGTGCCAGCCCCCGGGGAAGAGATCAGACTGAAGCTTTCTTT.

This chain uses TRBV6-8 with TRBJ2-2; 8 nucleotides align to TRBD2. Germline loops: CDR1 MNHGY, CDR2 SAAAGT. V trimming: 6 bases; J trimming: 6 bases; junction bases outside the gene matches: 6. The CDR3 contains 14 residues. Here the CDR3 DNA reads TGTGCCAGCAGATTTAGCGGGAAAGCCGGGGAGCTGTTTTTT. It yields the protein CASRFSGKAGELFF.

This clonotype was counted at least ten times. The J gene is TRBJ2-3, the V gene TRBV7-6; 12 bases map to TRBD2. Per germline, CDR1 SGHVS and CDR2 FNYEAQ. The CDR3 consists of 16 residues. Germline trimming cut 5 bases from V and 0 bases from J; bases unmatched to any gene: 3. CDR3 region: CASSHGTSGSTDTQYF. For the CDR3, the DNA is TGTGCCAGCAGCCACGGGACTAGCGGGAGCACAGATACGCAGTATTTT.

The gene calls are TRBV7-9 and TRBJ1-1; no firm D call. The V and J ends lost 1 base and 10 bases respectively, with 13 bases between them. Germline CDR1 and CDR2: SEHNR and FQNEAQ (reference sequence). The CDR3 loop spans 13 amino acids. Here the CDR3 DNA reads TGTGCCAGCAGCTTAGTGGTAGATAGAGGAGCTTTCTTT. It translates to CASSLVVDRGAFF.

This CDR3 reads CASSQASADTQYF. The CDR3 nucleotides are TGTGCCAGCAGCCAAGCGTCAGCAGATACGCAGTATTTT. The chain is built from TRBV4-2 and TRBJ2-3; D is unresolved. Germline V lookup: CDR1 LGHNA, CDR2 YNFKEQ. This CDR3 has 13 amino acids. The V gene lost 1 base and the J gene lost 4 bases, with 6 bases spanning the gap.

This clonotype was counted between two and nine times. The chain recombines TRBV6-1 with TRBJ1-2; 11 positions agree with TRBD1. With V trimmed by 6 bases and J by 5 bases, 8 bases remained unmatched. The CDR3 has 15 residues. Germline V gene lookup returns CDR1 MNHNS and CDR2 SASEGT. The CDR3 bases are TGTGCCAGCAGACTCGGGACAGGGGGTAATTATGGCTACACCTTC. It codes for CASRLGTGGNYGYTF.

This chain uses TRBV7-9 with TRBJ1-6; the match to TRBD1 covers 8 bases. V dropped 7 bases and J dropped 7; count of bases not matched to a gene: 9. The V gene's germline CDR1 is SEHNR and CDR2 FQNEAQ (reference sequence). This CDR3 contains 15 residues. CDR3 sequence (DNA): TGTGCCAGCAACTTGGCCGACAGGGGAAATTCACCCCTCCACTTT. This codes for CASNLADRGNSPLHF.

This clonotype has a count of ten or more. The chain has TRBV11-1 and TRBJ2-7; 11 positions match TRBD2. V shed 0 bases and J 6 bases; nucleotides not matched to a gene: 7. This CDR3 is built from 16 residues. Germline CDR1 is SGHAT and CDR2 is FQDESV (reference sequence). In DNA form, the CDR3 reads TGTGCCAGCAGCTTAGCATCCGGGACTAGCGGATCCGAGCAGTACTTC. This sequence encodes CASSLASGTSGSEQYF.

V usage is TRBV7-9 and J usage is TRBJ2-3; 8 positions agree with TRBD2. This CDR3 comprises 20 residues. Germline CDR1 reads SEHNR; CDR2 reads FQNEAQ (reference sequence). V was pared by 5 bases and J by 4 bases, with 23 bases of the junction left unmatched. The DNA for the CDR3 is TGTGCCAGCAGCCCCCCTTGGCGAAGCGGGAGAAGGGGGGGGGCAGATACGCAGTATTTT. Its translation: CASSPPWRSGRRGGADTQYF. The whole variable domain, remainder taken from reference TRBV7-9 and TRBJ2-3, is DTGVSQNPRHKITKRGQNVTFRCDPISEHNRLYWYRQTLGQGPEFLTYFQNEAQLEKSRLLSDRFSAERPKGSFSTLEIQRTEQGDSAMYLCASSPPWRSGRRGGADTQYFGPGTRLTVL.